This TCR beta chain stems from a study of blood T cell repertoires in COVID-19. This CDR3 is 16 amino acids long. Germline V gene lookup returns CDR1 SGHAT and CDR2 FQNNGV. V lost 2 bases to trimming and J lost 2 bases, with 13 bases between them. Sequenced by immunoSEQ multiplex PCR; TCRdb stores in-frame clones only, minus some. The table lists more than 100,000 clones, roughly 83% of them singletons. Sequenced: peripheral blood. The origin of this receptor is a woman older than 75 with acute or convalescent COVID-19. V gene TRBV11-2 combines with J gene TRBJ1-5; TRBD1 is a possible D gene (5 bases). The CDR3 DNA reads as TGTGCCAGCAGCTTATCTCCTGGGGCTCGCAATCAGCCCCAGCATTTT. It specifies CASSLSPGARNQPQHF.